This entry describes one T cell receptor beta chain. The antigen is not known. TCRdb redid the calling of the 5' RACE reads with MiXCR, one entry per CDR3 protein. This table holds about 160,000 distinct CDR3 sequences, around 17% found once. The sample comes from a study of CD8 T cells in ankylosing spondylitis. Study observations and caveats: Typical of ankylosing spondylitis blood, it appeared, was a TCR beta motif of eight highly homologous variants.

This CDR3 is built from 15 residues. V shed 5 bases, J shed 2 bases, and the junction held 7 bases outside the gene matches. The V gene's germline CDR1 is SEHNR and CDR2 FQNEAQ (reference sequence). This chain joins TRBV7-9 and TRBJ2-3; TRBD1 agrees at 7 bases. Sequences were obtained from blood, either unsorted or a sorted T cell fraction (not recorded which). The TCR originated in a male donor with ankylosing spondylitis or in good health (not recorded which). The CDR3 DNA reads TGTGCCAGCAGCGATCGGGACAGATACACAGATACGCAGTATTTT. It is translated as CASSDRDRYTDTQYF. Filled out from reference TRBV7-9 and TRBJ2-3, the complete variable domain reads DTGVSQNPRHKITKRGQNVTFRCDPISEHNRLYWYRQTLGQGPEFLTYFQNEAQLEKSRLLSDRFSAERPKGSFSTLEIQRTEQGDSAMYLCASSDRDRYTDTQYFGPGTRLTVL.